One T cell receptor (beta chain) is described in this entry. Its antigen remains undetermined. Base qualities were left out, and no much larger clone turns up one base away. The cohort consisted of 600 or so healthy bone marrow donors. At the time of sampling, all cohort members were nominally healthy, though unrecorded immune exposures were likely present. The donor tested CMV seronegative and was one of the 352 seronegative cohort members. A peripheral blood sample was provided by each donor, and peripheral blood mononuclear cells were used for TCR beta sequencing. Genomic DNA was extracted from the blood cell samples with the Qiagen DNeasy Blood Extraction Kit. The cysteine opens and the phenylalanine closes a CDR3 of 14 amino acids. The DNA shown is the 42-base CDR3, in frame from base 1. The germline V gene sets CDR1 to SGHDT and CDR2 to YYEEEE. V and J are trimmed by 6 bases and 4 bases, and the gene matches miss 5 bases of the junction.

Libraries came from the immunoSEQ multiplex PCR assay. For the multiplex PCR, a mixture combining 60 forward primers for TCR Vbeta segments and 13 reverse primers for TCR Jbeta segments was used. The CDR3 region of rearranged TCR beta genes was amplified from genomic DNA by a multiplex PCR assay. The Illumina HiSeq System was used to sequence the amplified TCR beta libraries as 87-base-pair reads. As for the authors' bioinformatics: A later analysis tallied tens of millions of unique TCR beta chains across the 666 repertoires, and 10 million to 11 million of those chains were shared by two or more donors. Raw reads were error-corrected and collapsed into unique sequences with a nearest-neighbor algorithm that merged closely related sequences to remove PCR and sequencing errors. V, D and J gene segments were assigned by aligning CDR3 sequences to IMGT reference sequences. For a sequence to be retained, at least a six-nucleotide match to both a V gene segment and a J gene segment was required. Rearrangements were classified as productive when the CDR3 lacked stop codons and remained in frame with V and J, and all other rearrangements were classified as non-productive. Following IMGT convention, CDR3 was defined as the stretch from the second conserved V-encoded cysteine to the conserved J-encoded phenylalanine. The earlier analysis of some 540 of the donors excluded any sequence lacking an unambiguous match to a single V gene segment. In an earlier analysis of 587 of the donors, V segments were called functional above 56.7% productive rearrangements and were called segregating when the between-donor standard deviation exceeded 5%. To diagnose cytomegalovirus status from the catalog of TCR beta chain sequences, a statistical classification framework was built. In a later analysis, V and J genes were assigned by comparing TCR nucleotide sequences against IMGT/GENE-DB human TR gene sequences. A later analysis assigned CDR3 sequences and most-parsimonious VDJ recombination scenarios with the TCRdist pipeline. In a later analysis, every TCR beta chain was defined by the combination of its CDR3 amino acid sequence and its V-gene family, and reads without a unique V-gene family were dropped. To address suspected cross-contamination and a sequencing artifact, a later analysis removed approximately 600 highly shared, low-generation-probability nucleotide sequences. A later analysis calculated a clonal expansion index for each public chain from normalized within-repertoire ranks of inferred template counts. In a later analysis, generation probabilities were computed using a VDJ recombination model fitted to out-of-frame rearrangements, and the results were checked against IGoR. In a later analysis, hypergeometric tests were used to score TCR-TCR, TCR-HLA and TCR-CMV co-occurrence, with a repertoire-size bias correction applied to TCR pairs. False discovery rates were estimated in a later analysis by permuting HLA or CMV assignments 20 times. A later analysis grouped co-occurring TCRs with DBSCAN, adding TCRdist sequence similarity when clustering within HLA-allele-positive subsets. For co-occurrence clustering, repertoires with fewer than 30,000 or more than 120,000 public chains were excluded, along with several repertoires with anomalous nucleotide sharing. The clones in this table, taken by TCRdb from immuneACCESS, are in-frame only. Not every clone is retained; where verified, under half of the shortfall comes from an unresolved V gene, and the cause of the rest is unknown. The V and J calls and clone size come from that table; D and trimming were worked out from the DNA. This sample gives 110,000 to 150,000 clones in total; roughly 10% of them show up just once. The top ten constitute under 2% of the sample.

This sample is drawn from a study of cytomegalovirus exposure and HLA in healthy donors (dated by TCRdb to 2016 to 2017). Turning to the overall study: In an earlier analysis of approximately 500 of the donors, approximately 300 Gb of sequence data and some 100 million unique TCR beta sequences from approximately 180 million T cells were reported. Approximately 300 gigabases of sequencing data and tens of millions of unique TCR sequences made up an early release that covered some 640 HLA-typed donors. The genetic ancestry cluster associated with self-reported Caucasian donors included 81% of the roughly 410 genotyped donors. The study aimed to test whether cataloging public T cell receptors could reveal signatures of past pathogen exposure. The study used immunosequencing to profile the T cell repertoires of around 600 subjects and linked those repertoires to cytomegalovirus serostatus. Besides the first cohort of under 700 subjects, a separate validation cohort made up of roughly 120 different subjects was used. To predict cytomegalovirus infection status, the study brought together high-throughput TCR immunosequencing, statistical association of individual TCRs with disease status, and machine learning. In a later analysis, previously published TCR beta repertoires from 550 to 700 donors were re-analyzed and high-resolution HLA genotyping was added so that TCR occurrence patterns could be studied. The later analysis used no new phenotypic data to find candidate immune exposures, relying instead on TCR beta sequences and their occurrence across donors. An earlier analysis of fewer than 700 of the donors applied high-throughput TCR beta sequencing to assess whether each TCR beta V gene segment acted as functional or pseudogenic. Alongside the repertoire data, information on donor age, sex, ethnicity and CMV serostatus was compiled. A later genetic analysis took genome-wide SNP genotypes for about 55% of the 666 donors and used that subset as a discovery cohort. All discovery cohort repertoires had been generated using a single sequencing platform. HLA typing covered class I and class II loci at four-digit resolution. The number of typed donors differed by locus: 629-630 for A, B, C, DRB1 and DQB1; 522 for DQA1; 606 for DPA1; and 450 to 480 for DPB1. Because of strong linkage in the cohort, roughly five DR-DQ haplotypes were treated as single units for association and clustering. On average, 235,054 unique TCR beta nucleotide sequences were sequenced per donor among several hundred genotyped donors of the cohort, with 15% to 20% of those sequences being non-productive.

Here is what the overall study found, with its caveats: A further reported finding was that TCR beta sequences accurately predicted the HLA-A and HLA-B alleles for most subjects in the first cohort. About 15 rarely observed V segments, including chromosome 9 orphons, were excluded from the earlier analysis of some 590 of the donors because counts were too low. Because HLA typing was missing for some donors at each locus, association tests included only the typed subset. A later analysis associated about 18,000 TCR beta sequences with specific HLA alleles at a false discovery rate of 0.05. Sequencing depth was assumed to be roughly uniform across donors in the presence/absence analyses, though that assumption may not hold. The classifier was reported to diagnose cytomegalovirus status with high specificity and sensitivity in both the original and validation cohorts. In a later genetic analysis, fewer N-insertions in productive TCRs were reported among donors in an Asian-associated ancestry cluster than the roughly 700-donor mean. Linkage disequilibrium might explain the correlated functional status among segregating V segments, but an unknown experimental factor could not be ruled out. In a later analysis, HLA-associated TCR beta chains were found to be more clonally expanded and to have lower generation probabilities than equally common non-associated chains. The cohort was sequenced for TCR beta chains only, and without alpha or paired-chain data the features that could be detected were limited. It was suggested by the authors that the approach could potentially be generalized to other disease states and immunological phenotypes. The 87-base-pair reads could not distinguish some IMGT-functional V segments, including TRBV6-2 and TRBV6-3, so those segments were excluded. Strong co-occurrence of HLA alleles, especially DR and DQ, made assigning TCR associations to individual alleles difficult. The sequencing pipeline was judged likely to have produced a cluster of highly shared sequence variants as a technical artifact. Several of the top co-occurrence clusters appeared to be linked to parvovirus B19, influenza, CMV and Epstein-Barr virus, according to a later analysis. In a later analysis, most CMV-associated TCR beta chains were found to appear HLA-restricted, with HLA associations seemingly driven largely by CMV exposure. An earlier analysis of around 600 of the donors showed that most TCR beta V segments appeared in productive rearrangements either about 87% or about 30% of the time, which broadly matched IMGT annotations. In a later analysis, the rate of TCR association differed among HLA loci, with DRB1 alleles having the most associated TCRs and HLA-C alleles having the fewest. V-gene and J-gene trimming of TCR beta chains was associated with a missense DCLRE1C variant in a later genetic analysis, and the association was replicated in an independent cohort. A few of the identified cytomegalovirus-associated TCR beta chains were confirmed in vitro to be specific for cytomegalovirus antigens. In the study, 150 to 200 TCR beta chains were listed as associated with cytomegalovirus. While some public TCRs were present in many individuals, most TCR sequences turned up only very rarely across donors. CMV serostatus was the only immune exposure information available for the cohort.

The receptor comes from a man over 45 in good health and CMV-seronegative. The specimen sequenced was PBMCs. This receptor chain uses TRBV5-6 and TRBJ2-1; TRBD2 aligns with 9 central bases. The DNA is TGTGCCAGCATGCGGGAGGGACCTTACAATGAGCAGTTCTTC. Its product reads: CASMREGPYNEQFF.